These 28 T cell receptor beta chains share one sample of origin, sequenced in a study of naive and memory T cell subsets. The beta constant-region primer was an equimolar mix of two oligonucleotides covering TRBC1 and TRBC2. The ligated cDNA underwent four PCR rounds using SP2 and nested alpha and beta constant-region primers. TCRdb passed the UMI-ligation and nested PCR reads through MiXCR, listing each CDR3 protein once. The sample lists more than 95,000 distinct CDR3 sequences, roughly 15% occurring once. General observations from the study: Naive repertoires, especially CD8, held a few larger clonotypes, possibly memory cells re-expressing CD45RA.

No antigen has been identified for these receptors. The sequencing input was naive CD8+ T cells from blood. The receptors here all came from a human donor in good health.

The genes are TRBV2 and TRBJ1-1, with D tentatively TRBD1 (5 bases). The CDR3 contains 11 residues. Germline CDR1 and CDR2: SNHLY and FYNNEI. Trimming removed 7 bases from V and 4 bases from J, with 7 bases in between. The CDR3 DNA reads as TGTGCCAGCACGGGGGGCACTGAAGCTTTCTTT. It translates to CASTGGTEAFF.

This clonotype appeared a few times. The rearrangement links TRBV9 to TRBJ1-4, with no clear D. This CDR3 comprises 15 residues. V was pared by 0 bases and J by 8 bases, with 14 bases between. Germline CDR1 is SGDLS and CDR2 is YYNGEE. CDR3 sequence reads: CASSVEAGSYEKLFF. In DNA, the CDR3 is TGTGCCAGCAGCGTAGAAGCAGGTAGTTACGAAAAACTGTTTTTT.

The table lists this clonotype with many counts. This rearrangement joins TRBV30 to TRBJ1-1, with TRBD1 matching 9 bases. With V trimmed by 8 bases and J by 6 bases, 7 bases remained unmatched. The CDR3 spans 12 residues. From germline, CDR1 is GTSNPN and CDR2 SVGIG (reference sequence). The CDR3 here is CALTGGRAEAFF. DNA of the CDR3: TGTGCCCTGACAGGGGGAAGGGCTGAAGCTTTCTTT.

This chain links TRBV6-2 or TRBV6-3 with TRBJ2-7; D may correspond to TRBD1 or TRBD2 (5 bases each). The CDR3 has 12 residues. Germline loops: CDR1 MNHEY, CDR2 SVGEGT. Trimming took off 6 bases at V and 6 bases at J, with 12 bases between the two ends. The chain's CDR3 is CASRGDPSEQYF. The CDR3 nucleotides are TGTGCCAGCAGGGGGGACCCCTCCGAGCAGTACTTC.

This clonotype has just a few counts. CDR3 nucleotides: TGTGCCAGCAGCCCTTGGACAGGGAGGAACACTGAAGCTTTCTTT. Protein product: CASSPWTGRNTEAFF. The chain couples TRBV28 to TRBJ1-1; 8 bases are shared with TRBD1. CDR1 is MDHEN and CDR2 is SYDVKM in the germline V gene. V lost 6 bases, J lost 1 base, and 7 bases stayed unmatched. The CDR3 spans 15 residues. Complete variable domain (other parts from reference TRBV28 and TRBJ1-1): DVKVTQSSRYLVKRTGEKVFLECVQDMDHENMFWYRQDPGLGLRLIYFSYDVKMKEKGDIPEGYSVSREKKERFSLILESASTNQTSMYLCASSPWTGRNTEAFFGQGTRLTVV.

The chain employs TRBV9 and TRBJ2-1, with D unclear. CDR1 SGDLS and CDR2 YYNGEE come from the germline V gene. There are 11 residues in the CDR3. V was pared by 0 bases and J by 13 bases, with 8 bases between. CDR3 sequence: CASSVGGFQFF. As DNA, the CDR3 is TGTGCCAGCAGCGTAGGCGGATTCCAGTTCTTC.

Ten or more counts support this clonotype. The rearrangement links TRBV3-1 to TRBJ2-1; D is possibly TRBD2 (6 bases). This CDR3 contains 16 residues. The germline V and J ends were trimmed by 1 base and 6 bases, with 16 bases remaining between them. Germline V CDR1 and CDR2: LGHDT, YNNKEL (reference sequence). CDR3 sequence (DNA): TGTGCCAGCAGCCAAGGCGGGATAGGTGGGTTCAATGAGCAGTTCTTC. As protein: CASSQGGIGGFNEQFF.

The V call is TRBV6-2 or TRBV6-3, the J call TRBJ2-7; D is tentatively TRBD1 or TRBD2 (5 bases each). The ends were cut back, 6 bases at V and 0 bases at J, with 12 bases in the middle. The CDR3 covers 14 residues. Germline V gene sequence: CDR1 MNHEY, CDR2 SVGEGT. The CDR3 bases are TGTGCCAGCAGGGGGACGGAGCCCTCCTACGAGCAGTACTTC. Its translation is CASRGTEPSYEQYF.

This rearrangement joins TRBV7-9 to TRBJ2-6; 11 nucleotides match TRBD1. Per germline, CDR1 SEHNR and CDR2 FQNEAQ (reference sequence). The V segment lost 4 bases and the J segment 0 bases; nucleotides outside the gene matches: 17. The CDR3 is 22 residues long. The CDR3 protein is CASSSTRITRTGGLSGANVLTF. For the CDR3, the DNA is TGTGCCAGCAGCTCGACCAGAATTACCAGGACAGGGGGCCTCTCTGGGGCCAACGTCCTGACTTTC.

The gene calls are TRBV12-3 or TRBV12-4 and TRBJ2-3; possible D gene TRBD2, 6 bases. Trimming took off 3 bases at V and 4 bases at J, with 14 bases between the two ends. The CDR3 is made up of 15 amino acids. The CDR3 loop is CASSFGTPGPDTQYF. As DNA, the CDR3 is TGTGCCAGCAGTTTCGGGACTCCAGGTCCAGATACGCAGTATTTT.

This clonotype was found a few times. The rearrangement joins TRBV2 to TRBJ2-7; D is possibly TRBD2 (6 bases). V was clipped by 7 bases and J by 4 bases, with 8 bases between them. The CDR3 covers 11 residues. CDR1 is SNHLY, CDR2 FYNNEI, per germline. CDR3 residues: CASILAYEQYF. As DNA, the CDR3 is TGTGCCAGCATTCTAGCGTACGAGCAGTACTTC.

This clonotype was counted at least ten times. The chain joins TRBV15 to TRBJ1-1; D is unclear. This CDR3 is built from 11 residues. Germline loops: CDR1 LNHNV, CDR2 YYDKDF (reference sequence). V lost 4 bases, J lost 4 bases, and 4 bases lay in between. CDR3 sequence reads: CATSKGTEAFF. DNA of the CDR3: TGTGCCACCAGCAAGGGCACTGAAGCTTTCTTT.

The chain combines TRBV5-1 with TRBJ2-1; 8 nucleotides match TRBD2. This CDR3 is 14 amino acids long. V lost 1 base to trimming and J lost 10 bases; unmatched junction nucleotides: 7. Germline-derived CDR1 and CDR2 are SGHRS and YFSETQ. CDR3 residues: CASSLSLAGREQFF. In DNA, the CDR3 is TGCGCCAGCAGCTTGTCCCTAGCGGGTCGAGAGCAGTTCTTC.

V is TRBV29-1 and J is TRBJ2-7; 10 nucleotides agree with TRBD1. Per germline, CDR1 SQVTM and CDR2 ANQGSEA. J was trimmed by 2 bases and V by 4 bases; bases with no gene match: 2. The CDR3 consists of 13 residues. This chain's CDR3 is CSVGDRGPYEQYF. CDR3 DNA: TGCAGCGTTGGGGACAGGGGTCCCTACGAGCAGTACTTC.

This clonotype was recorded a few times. The CDR3 region is CSAGLGRSYEQYF. In nucleotides, the CDR3 is TGCAGTGCGGGACTAGGGAGGTCCTACGAGCAGTACTTC. J is TRBJ2-7 and V is TRBV20-1; 8 bases line up with TRBD2. This CDR3 region has 13 residues. The V gene end was trimmed by 6 bases and the J gene end by 1 base; junction bases not matched to a gene: 5. Germline CDR1 reads DFQATT; CDR2 reads SNEGSKA (reference sequence).

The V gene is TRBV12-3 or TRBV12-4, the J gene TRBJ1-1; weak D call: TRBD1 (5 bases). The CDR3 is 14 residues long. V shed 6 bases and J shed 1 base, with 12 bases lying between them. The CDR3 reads CASSPTEGNTEAFF. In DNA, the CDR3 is TGTGCCAGCAGCCCGACAGAAGGGAACACTGAAGCTTTCTTT.

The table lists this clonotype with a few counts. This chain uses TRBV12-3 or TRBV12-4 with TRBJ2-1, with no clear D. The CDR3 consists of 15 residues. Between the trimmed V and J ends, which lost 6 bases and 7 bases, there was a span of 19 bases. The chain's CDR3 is CASSPWRVTPNEQFF. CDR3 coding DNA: TGTGCCAGCAGCCCTTGGCGCGTCACTCCGAATGAGCAGTTCTTC.

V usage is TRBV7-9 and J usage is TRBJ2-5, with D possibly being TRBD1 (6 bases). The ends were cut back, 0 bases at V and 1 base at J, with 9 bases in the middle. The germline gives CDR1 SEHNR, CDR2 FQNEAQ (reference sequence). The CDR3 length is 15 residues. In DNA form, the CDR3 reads TGTGCCAGCAGCTTAGCGCGAGGGGGCCAAGAGACCCAGTACTTC. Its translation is CASSLARGGQETQYF.

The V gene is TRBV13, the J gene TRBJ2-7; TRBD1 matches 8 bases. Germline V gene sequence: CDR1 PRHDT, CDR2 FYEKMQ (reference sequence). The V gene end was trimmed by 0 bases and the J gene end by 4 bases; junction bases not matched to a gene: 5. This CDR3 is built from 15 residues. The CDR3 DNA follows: TGTGCCAGCAGCTTAGGCCGGACAGGGTGGTACGAGCAGTACTTC. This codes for CASSLGRTGWYEQYF.

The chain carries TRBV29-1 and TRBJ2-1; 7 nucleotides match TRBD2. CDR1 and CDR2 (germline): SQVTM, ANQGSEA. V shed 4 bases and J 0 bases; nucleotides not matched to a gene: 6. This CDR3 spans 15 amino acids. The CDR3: CSVALAVSSYNEQFF. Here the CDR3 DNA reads TGCAGCGTTGCCCTAGCGGTAAGCTCCTACAATGAGCAGTTCTTC.

In DNA, the CDR3 is TGTGCCTGGAGTGTACCTAGCGCCACCTACGAGCAGTACTTC. Amino acids: CAWSVPSATYEQYF. This chain uses TRBV30 with TRBJ2-7; a possible D gene is TRBD2 (6 bases). Per germline, CDR1 GTSNPN and CDR2 SVGIG (reference sequence). CDR3 length equals 14 residues. Trimming took 0 bases from V and 2 from J, leaving 11 bases between them.

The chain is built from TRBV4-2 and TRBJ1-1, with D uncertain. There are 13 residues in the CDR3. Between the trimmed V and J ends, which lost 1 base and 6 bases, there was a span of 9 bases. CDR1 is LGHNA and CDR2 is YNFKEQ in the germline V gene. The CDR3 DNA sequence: TGTGCCAGCAGCCAAGGAGGAAGTTCTGAAGCTTTCTTT. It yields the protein CASSQGGSSEAFF.

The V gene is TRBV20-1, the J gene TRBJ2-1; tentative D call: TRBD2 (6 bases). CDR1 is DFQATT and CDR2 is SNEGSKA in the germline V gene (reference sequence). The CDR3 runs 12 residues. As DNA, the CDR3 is TGCAGGGCTCCGGGGGATTACAATGAGCAGTTCTTC. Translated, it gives CRAPGDYNEQFF.

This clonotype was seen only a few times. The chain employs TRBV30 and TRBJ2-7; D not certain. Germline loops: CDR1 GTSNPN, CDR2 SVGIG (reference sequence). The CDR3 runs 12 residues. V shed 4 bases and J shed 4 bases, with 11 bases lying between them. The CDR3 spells CAWTSTQYEQYF. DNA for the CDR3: TGTGCCTGGACGTCGACCCAATACGAGCAGTACTTC.

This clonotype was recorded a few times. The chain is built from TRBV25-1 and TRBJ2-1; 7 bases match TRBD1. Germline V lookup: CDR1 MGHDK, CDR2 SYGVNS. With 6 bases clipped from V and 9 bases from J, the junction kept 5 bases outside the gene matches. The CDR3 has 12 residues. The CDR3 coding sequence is TGTGCCAGCAGCCCACAGGGGACTGAGCAGTTCTTC. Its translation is CASSPQGTEQFF.

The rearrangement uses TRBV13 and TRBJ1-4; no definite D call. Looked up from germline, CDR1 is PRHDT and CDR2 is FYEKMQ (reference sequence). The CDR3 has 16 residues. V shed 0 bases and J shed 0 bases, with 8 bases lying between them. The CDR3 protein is CASSLGEGATNEKLFF. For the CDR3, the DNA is TGTGCCAGCAGCTTAGGCGAGGGAGCAACTAATGAAAAACTGTTTTTT.

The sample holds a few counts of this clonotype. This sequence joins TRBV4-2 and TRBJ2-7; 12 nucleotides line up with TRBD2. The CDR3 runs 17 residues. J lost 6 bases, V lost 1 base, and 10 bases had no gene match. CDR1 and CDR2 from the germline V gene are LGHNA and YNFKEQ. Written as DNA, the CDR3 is TGTGCCAGCAGCCAAGCCTCCCCTAGCGGGAGGGCCTCCGAGCAGTACTTC. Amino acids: CASSQASPSGRASEQYF.

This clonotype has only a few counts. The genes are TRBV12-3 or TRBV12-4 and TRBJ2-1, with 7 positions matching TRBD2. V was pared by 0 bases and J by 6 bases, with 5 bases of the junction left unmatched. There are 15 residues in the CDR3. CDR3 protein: CASSLAGGLSNEQFF. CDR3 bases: TGTGCCAGCAGTTTAGCGGGAGGGCTCTCCAATGAGCAGTTCTTC.